The sequence of this T cell receptor (beta chain) was determined in a study of T cells in localized non-small cell lung cancer. The assay was immunoSEQ multiplex PCR, and TCRdb's table has in-frame clones only and misses some. The table has about 33,000 clones, approximately 81% seen once. Germline assignment: CDR1 SGHRS and CDR2 YFSETQ. V was pared by 2 bases and J by 6 bases, with 12 bases between. The CDR3 is made up of 14 amino acids. Whole-study findings and limits: Peak T cell clonality was found in uninvolved adjacent lung, exceeding tumor. Density of T cells in blood, when higher, went with longer overall survival. Among the top 100 tumor clones, a median approximately 62 appeared in adjacent lung. It remains possible that heterogeneity exists, since only one tumor region was sequenced.

Of note for this clone: Its antigen is unidentified.

This TCR derives from a male donor older than 55 with stage II squamous cell lung carcinoma. The chain recombines TRBV5-1 with TRBJ1-5; no firm D call. The sample consisted of peripheral blood, taken before any cancer treatment. CDR3 coding DNA: TGCGCCAGCAGCTTAGAGGGAGCTGGTCAGCCCCAGCATTTT. Translation gives CASSLEGAGQPQHF.